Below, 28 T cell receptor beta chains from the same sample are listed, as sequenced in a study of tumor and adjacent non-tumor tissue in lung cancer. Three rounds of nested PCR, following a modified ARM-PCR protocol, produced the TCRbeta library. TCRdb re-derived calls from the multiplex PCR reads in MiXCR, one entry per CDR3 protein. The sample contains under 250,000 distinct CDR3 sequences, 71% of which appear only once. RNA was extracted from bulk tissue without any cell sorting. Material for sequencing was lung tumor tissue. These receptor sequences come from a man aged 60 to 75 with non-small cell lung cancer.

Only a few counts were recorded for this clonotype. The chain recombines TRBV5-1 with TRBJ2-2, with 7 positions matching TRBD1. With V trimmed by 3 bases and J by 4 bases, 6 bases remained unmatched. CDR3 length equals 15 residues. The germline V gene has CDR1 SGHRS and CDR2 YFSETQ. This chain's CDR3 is CASSWGSGGTGELFF. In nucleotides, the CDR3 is TGCGCCAGCAGCTGGGGGTCAGGGGGCACCGGGGAGCTGTTTTTT.

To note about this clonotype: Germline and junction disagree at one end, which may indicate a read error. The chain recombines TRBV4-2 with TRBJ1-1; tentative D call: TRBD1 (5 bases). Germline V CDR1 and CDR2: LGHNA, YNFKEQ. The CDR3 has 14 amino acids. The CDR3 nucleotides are TGTACCAGCGGCCAGGGACGGGAAACAACTAAAGCTTTCTTT. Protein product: CTSGQGRETTKAFF.

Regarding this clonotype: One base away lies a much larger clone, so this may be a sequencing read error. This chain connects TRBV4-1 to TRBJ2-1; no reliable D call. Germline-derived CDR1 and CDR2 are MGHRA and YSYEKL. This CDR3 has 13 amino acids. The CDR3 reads CASSQDTYNEQIF. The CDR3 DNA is TGCGCCAGCAGCCAAGACACCTACAATGAGCAGATCTTC.

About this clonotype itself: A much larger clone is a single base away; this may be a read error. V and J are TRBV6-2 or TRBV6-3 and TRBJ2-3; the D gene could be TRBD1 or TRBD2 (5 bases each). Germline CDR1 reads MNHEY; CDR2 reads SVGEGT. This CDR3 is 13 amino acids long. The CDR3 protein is CASRRDLADTRYF. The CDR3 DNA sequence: TGTGCCAGCAGGAGGGACCTCGCAGATACGCGGTATTTT.

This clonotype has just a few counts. CDR3 residues: CASSHLETSGSQETQYF. CDR3 bases: TGTGCCAGCAGCCACCTCGAGACTAGCGGGAGCCAAGAGACCCAGTACTTC. The chain carries TRBV4-2 and TRBJ2-5, with TRBD2 identical over 12 bases. This CDR3 is 17 amino acids long. With V trimmed by 3 bases and J by 1 base, 6 bases remained unmatched. Germline CDR1 and CDR2: LGHNA and YNFKEQ.

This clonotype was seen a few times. Here the CDR3 DNA reads TGCAGTGCTGCAGGGGGCGATGAAGCTTTCTTT. Residues: CSAAGGDEAFF. This chain joins TRBV20-1 and TRBJ1-1, with TRBD1 matching 8 bases. Germline CDR1 and CDR2: DFQATT and SNEGSKA (reference sequence). With V trimmed by 5 bases and J by 7 bases, 3 bases remained unmatched. The CDR3 contains 11 residues.

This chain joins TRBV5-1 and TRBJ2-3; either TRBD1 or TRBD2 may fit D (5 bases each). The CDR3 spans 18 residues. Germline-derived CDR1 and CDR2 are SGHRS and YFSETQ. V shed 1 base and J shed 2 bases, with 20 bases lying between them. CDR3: CASSLRSGWAGHTDTQYF. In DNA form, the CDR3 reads TGCGCCAGCAGCTTGAGGAGCGGCTGGGCAGGGCACACAGATACGCAGTATTTT.

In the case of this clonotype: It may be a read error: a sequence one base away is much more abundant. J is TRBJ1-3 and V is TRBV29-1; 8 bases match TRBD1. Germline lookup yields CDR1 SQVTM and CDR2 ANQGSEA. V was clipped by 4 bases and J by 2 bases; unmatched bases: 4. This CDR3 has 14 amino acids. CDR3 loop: CSVGQGTPGNTIYF. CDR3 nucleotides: TGCAGCGTTGGACAGGGGACTCCTGGAAACACCATATATTTT.

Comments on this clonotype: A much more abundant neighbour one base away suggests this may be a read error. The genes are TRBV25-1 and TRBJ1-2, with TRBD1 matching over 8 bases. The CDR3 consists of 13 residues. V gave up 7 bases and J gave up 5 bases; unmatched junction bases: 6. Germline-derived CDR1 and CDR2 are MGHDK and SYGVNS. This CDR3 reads CASNDRGRYGYTF. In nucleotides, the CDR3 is TGTGCCAGCAACGACAGGGGTCGGTATGGCTACACCTTC.

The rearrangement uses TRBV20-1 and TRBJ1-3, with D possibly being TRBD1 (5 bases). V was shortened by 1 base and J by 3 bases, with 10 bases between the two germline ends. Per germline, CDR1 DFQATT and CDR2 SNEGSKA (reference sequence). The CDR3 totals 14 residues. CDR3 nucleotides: TGCAGTGCTAGAGGGGGGAGGGATGGAAACACCATATATTTT. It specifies CSARGGRDGNTIYF.

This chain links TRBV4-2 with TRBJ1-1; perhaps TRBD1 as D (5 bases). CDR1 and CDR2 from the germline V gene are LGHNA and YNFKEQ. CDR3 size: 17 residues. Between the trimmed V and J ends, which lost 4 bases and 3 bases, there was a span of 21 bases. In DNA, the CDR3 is TGTGCCAGCAGCCGACTCCACAGGACCGGGGGGTACACTGAAGCTTTCTTT. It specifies CASSRLHRTGGYTEAFF.

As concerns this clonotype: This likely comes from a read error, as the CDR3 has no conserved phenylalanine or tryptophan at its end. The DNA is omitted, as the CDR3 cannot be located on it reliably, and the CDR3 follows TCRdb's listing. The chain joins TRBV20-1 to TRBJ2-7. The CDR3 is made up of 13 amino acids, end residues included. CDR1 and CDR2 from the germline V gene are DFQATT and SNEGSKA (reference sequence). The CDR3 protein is CSARTDNLYERYL.

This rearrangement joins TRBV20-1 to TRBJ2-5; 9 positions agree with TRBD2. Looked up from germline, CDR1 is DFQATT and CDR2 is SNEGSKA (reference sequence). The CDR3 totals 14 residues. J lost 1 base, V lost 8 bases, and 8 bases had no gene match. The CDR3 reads CSTGTSTGQETQYF. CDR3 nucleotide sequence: TGCAGTACTGGGACTAGCACCGGCCAAGAGACCCAGTACTTC.

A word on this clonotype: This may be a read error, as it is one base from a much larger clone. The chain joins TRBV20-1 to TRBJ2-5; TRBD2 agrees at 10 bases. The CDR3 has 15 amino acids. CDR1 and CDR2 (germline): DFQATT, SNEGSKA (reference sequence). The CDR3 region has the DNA TGCAGTGCTAGAGATAGCGGGGGGCGCCAAGATACCCAGTACTTC. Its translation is CSARDSGGRQDTQYF.

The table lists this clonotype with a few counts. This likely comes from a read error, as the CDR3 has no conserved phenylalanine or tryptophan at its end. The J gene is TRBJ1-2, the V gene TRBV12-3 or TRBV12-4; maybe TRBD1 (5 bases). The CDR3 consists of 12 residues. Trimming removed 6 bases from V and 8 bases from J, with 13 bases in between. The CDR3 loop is CASSFTGGGYTI. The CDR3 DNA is TGTGCCAGCAGCTTTACAGGAGGGGGCTACACCATT.

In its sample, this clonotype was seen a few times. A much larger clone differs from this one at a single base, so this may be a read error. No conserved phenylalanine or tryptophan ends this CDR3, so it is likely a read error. The CDR3 loop is CASSDRGRNYGYTL. Here the CDR3 DNA reads TGTGCCAGCAGCGACAGGGGGCGTAACTATGGCTACACCTTA. The chain employs TRBV11-3 and TRBJ1-2; TRBD1 matches 10 bases. Germline V gene sequence: CDR1 SGHNT, CDR2 YENEEA. The V segment lost 5 bases and the J segment 1 base; nucleotides outside the gene matches: 1. CDR3 size: 14 residues.

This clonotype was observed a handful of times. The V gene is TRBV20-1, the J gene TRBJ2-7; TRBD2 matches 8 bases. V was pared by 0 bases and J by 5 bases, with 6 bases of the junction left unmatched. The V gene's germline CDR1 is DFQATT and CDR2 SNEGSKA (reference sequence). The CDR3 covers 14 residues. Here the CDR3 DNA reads TGCAGTGCTAGAGACGGGGGGCGGGGGGACGAGCAGTACTTC. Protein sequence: CSARDGGRGDEQYF.

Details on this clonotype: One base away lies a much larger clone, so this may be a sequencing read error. The CDR3 DNA reads as TGCAGTGCTAGAGTGGGCGGGAAGGGTCTCGAGCGGTACTTC. It encodes CSARVGGKGLERYF. The chain uses TRBV20-1 and TRBJ2-7; weak D call: TRBD2 (6 bases). Germline CDR1 is DFQATT and CDR2 is SNEGSKA (reference sequence). This CDR3 has 14 residues.

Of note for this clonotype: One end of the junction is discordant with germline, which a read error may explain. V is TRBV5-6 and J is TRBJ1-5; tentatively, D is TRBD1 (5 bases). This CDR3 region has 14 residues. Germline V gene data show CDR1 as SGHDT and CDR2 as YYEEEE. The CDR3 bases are TGTGCCAGCAGCGCCGACAGTGGAGATCAGCCCCAGCTTTTT. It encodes CASSADSGDQPQLF.

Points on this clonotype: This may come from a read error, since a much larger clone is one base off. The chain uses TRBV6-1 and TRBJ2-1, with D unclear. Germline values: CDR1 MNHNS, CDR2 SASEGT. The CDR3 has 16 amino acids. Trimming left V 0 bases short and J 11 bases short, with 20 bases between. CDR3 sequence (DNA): TGTGCCAGCAGTGAAGCGCTTCGTGGCCTTCTATCTAAGCAGTTCTTC. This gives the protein CASSEALRGLLSKQFF.

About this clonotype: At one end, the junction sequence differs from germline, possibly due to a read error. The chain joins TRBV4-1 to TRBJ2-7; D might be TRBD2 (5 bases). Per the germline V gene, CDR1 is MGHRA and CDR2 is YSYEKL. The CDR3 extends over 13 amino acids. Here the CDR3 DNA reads TGCGCCAGCAGCCAGGATGATGAGTGGGAGCGGTACTTC. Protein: CASSQDDEWERYF.

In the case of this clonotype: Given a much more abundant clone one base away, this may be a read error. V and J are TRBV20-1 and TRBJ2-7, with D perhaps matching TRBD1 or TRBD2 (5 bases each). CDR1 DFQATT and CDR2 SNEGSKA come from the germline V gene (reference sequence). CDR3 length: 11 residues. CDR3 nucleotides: TGCATTGCTGGGACCGCCTACGAGCAGTACTTC. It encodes CIAGTAYEQYF.

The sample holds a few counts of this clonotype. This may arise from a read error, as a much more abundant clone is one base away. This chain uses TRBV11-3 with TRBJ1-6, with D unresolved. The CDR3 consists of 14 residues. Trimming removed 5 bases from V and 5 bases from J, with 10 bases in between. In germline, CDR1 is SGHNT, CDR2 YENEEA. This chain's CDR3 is CASSLTWDNSPLHF. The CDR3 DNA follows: TGTGCCAGCAGCCTGACATGGGATAATTCACCCCTCCACTTT.

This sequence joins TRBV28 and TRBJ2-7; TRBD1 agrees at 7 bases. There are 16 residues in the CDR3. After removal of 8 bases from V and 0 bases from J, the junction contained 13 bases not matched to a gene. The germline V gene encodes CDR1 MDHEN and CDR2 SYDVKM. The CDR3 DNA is TGTGCCAGCTGCCTCTTTACCGGGACAGCCTCCTACGAGCAGTACTTC. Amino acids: CASCLFTGTASYEQYF.

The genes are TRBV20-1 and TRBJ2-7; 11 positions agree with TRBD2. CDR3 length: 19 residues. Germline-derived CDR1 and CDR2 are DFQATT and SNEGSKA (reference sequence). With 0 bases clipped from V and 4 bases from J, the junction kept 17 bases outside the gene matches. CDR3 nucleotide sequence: TGCAGTGCTAGAGATCGCGACTCTTTAACTAGCGGGAGAATTTACGAGCAGTACTTC. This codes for CSARDRDSLTSGRIYEQYF.

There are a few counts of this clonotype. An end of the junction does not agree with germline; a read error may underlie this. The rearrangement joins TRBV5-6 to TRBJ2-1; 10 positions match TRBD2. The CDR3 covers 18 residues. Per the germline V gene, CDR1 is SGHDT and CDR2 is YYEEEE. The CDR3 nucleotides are TGTGCCAGCAGCTCGAGCTCCGGGACTAGCGCGACCAACAATGAGCAGTCCTTC. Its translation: CASSSSSGTSATNNEQSF.

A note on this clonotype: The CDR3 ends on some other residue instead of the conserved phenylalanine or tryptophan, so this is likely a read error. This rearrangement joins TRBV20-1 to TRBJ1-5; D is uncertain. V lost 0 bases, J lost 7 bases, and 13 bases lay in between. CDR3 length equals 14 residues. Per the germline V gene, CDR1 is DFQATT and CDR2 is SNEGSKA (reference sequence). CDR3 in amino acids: CSARDRSTRQPQHS. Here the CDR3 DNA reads TGCAGTGCTAGAGATCGATCAACAAGACAGCCCCAGCATTCT.

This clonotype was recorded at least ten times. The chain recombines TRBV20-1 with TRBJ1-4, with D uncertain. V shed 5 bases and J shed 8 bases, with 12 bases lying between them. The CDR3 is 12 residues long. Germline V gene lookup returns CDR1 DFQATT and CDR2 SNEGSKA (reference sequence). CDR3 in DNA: TGCAGTGCTCGTAGATCGGAGGAAAAACTGTTTTTT. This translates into CSARRSEEKLFF.